The rows below give T cell receptor beta chains drawn from one sample of a study of T cells in Graves' hyperthyroidism and ophthalmopathy. TCRdb processed the multiplex PCR reads anew with MiXCR; each CDR3 protein has one entry. This table holds about 360,000 distinct CDR3 sequences, approximately 15% found once. Sequencing was carried out using blood. These receptors were collected from a man aged 25 to 45 with Graves' hyperthyroidism that later progressed to Graves' ophthalmopathy. Each CDR3 is given with its conserved first and last residue. D genes are given only for firm matches. Clone size appears in some rows only: once, few, many, or a class for an expanded clone.

j_gene	d_gene	v_gene	abundance	CDR3nt	CDR3aa
TRBJ1-1	NA	TRBV12-5	many	TGTGCTAGTGGTTTGGACCTTGGCTTTCTTGAAGCTTTCTTT	CASGLDLGFLEAFF
TRBJ2-3	TRBD1	TRBV9	NA	TGTGCCAGCAGCGTAGGACAGGGTAATGGAGATACGCAGTATTTT	CASSVGQGNGDTQYF
TRBJ2-3	TRBD2	TRBV3-1	many	TGTGCCAGCAGCCAGCTAGCGGGGGGACCCACAGATACGCAGTATTTT	CASSQLAGGPTDTQYF
TRBJ2-1	NA	TRBV5-6	few	TGTGCCAGCAGCTTGTTGGGACTTCTGAGCAGGGGATATGAGCAGTTCTTC	CASSLLGLLSRGYEQFF
TRBJ2-2	NA	TRBV6-1	few	TGTGCCATCTGTCCGGGGATCTATACCGGGGAGCTGTTTTTT	CAICPGIYTGELFF
TRBJ2-5	TRBD1	TRBV7-9	many	TGTGCCAGCAGCTCGGGGACAGGGGGCGAAGAGACCCAGTACTTC	CASSSGTGGEETQYF
TRBJ1-4	NA	TRBV4-1	NA	TGCGCCAGCAGCCTCCACCGCGCAACTAATGAAAAACTGTTTTTT	CASSLHRATNEKLFF
TRBJ1-6	NA	TRBV28	many	TGTGCCAGCAGTGCGGACAGCTATAATTCACCCCTCCACTTT	CASSADSYNSPLHF
TRBJ2-5	NA	TRBV20-1	many	TGCAGTGCTAGAGAGGGAACGGTCCAAGAGACCCAGTACTTC	CSAREGTVQETQYF
TRBJ1-5	NA	TRBV6-1	few	TGTGCCACCGCTACACGGGTACTTAGCAATCAGCCCCAGCATTTT	CATATRVLSNQPQHF
TRBJ2-3	NA	TRBV7-9	many	TGTGCCAGCAGCCCCCACGGGGGAGATACGCAGTATTTT	CASSPHGGDTQYF
TRBJ2-7	NA	TRBV5-1	few	TGCGCCAGCAGTCTCTCCCCGGGGAGAAGCCCCTACGAGCAGTACTTC	CASSLSPGRSPYEQYF
TRBJ1-6	NA	TRBV25-1	few	TGTGCCAGCAGTGAAGTACCAGGGAACTCACCCCTCCACTTT	CASSEVPGNSPLHF
TRBJ1-6	NA	TRBV19	many	TGTGCCAGTAGTATGGTCGCAGGAGCCCATCGATCACCCCTCCACTTT	CASSMVAGAHRSPLHF
TRBJ2-3	TRBD2	TRBV6-1	NA	TGTGCCAGCGGACTAGCGGGTCGCCGCACAGATACGCAGTATTTT	CASGLAGRRTDTQYF
TRBJ2-5	NA	TRBV20-1	many	TGCAGTGCTAGCGGGCTCACTGGGGAGACCCAGTACTTC	CSASGLTGETQYF
TRBJ2-7	TRBD2	TRBV20-1	many	TGCAGTGCTAGTGGTAGCGGGGGGCCGGGATACGAGCAGTACTTC	CSASGSGGPGYEQYF
TRBJ1-6	NA	TRBV7-6	many	TGTGCCAGCAGCCAGGCGAATTCACCCCTCCACTTT	CASSQANSPLHF
TRBJ1-1	NA	TRBV20-1	few	TGCAGTGCTAGCCAGGGGTGGGCTGAAGCTTTCTTT	CSASQGWAEAFF
TRBJ2-5	NA	TRBV7-9	few	TGTGCCAGCAGCCCCGGGACCCCAGGGACCCAGTACTTC	CASSPGTPGTQYF
TRBJ2-7	TRBD2	TRBV7-8	many	TGTGCCTCCGGCGGGGGGGCATACGAGCAGTACTTC	CASGGGAYEQYF
TRBJ1-2	NA	TRBV10-3	few	TGTGCCATCACTCAGGGGATGCCGAACTATGGCTACACCTTC	CAITQGMPNYGYTF
TRBJ1-2	NA	TRBV12-3/TRBV12-4	NA	TGTGCCAGCAGTTACAGGGAAAGCTATGGCTACACCTTC	CASSYRESYGYTF
TRBJ2-2	TRBD1	TRBV7-9	many	TGTGCCAGCAGCTCCTCGGACAGGGAATCCGGGGAGCTGTTTTTT	CASSSSDRESGELFF
TRBJ2-5	NA	TRBV11-3	many	TGTGCCAGCAGCGTCAGGGGCAGGAGAGGCCAAGAGACCCAGTACTTC	CASSVRGRRGQETQYF
TRBJ1-5	NA	TRBV24-1	many	TGTGCCACCAGTGGGCACGGTGGGGATCAGCCCCAGCATTTT	CATSGHGGDQPQHF
TRBJ1-1	NA	TRBV29-1	many	TGCAGCGGAGGGGACCCGAACACTGAAGCTTTCTTT	CSGGDPNTEAFF
TRBJ2-2	TRBD1	TRBV15	few	TGTGCCGCCAGCCGTGACAGGGGCGCTGCAAACACCGGGGAGCTGTTTTTT	CAASRDRGAANTGELFF
TRBJ1-1	NA	TRBV5-1	many	TGCGCCAGCAGCCCGTCCCTTCAACTCGGGGTTGCTGAAGCTTTCTTT	CASSPSLQLGVAEAFF
TRBJ1-1	NA	TRBV5-1	many	TGCGCCAGCAGCATACTTTCGGGGTCCCCACAGGAAGCTTTCTTT	CASSILSGSPQEAFF
TRBJ1-2	TRBD1	TRBV3-1	many	TGTGCCAGCAGCCTATCAAACAGGGGGGAAGGCTACACCTTC	CASSLSNRGEGYTF
TRBJ2-1	NA	TRBV28	many	TGTGCCAGCAGCACCCCCAGCACAGGTTCCAATGAGCAGTTCTTC	CASSTPSTGSNEQFF
TRBJ2-5	NA	TRBV29-1	few	TGCAGCGTGATGTTTAGGGAGACCCAGTACTTC	CSVMFRETQYF
TRBJ2-1	TRBD2	TRBV30	few	TGTGCCTGGATGACTCATCGGGGGGGCAGTGAGCAGTTCTTC	CAWMTHRGGSEQFF
TRBJ2-1	NA	TRBV2	many	TGTGCCAGCAGTGTCATATCCGGGGTTACTGAGCAGTTCTTC	CASSVISGVTEQFF
TRBJ1-4	TRBD1	TRBV6-2/TRBV6-3	NA	TGTGCCAGCAGTTCTTTCGGGACAGAAGTTAATGAAAAACTGTTTTTT	CASSSFGTEVNEKLFF
TRBJ1-3	NA	TRBV18	NA	TGTGCCAGCTCCCAGGAGATTGGCCGCTCTGGAAACACCATATATTTT	CASSQEIGRSGNTIYF
TRBJ2-7	NA	TRBV7-2	NA	TGTGCCAGCAGCTTTATAGGCAGATCCTACGAGCAGTACTTC	CASSFIGRSYEQYF
TRBJ1-1	NA	TRBV18	many	TGTGCCAGCTCACCCCGCCCGGGATCCACTGAAGCTTTCTTT	CASSPRPGSTEAFF
TRBJ2-2	NA	TRBV10-3	many	TGTGCCATCAGTGACACCGGGGAGCTGTTTTTT	CAISDTGELFF
TRBJ2-3	NA	TRBV29-1	few	TGCAGCGTTGAAGGGGGAGGAGATACGCAGTATTTT	CSVEGGGDTQYF
TRBJ2-1	NA	TRBV20-1	NA	TGCAGTGCTAGATATGGCAATGAGCAGTTCTTC	CSARYGNEQFF
TRBJ2-3	TRBD2	TRBV7-6	NA	TGTGCCAGCAGCCAGACCCTCACTAGCGGGGGGCCCCCAAGCACAGATACGCAGTATTTT	CASSQTLTSGGPPSTDTQYF
TRBJ2-1	TRBD2	TRBV20-1	many	TGCAGTGCACAGAGAGGACTAGCGGGGGACAATGAGCAGTTCTTC	CSAQRGLAGDNEQFF
TRBJ1-2	TRBD1	TRBV3-1	few	TGTGCCAGCAGCCAAGCCCGGGGGGTGACAGGGGCTATCCCTTATGGCTACACCTTC	CASSQARGVTGAIPYGYTF
TRBJ2-2	NA	TRBV9	NA	TGTGCCAGCAGCGTAGTAGGGCACGGGGAGCTGTTTTTT	CASSVVGHGELFF